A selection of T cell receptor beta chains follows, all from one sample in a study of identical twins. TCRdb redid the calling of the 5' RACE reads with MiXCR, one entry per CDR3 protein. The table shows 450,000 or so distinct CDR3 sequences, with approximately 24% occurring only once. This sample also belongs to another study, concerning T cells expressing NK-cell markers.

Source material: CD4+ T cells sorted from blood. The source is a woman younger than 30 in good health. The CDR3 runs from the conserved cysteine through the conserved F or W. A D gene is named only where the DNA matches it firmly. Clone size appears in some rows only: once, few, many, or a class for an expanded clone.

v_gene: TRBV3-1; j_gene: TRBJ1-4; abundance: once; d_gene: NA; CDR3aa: CASSQPHREGEKLFF; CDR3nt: TGTGCCAGCAGCCAGCCGCACAGGGAAGGAGAAAAACTGTTTTTT
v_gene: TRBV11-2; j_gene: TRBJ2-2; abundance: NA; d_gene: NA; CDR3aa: CASSLGAYRDKNTGELFF; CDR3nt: TGTGCCAGCAGCTTGGGAGCTTACCGGGACAAGAACACCGGGGAGCTGTTTTTT
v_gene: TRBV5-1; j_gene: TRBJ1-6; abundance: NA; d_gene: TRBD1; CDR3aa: CASSSGTGAPNSPLHF; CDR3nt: TGCGCCAGCAGCTCTGGGACAGGGGCTCCCAATTCACCCCTCCACTTT
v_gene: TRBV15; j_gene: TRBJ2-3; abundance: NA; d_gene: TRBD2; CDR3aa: CATSSLAGRTDTQYF; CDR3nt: TGTGCCACCAGCAGTCTAGCGGGAAGGACAGATACGCAGTATTTT
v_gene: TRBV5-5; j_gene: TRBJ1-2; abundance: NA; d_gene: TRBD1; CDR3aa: CASSRNRGGYTF; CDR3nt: TGTGCCAGCAGCAGAAACAGGGGCGGCTACACCTTC
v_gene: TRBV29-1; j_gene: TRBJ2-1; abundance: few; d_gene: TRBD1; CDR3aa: CSDGQGRNEQFF; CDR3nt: TGCAGCGACGGACAGGGACGGAATGAGCAGTTCTTC
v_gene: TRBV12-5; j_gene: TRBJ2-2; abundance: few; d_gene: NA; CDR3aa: CASERGRTGELFF; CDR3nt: TGTGCTAGTGAACGGGGAAGAACCGGGGAGCTGTTTTTT
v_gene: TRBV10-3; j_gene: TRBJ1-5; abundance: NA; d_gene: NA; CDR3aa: CAISESMLGNQPQHF; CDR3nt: TGTGCCATCAGTGAGTCGATGTTGGGCAATCAGCCCCAGCATTTT
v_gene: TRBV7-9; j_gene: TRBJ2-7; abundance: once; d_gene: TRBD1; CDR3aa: CASSLGQEYEQYF; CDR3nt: TGTGCCAGCAGCTTGGGACAGGAGTACGAGCAGTACTTC
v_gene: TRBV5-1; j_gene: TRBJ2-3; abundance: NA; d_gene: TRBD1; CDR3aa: CASSDLTGQATDTQYF; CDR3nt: TGCGCCAGCAGCGACCTTACCGGACAGGCGACAGATACGCAGTATTTT
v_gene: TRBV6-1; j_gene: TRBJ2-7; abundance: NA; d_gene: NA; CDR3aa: CASSARGGYEQYF; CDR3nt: TGTGCCAGCAGTGCCAGGGGCGGGTACGAGCAGTACTTC
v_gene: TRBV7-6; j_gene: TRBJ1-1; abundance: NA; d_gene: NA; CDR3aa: CASSRSHPANTEAFF; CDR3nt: TGTGCCAGCAGTCGGAGCCATCCGGCGAACACTGAAGCTTTCTTT
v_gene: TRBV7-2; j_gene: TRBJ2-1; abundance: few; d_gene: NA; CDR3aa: CASSTLVRNEQFF; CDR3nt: TGTGCCAGCAGCACACTAGTGAGGAATGAGCAGTTCTTC
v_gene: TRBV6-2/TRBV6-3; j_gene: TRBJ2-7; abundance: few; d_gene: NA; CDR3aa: CASSAIGQFYEQYF; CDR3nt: TGTGCCAGCAGTGCCATCGGACAGTTCTACGAGCAGTACTTC
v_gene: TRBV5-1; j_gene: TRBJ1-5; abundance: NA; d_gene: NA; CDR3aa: CASSTAPGADQPQHF; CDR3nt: TGCGCCAGCAGCACCGCCCCAGGGGCGGATCAGCCCCAGCATTTT
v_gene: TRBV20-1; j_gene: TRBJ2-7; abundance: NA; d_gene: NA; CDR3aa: CSASQTGEQYF; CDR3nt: TGCAGTGCTAGCCAGACGGGAGAGCAGTACTTC
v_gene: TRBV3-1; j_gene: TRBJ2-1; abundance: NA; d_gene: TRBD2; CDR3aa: CASSRTGTSGGAAYNEQFF; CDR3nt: TGTGCCAGCAGCCGAACTGGGACTAGCGGGGGGGCGGCCTACAATGAGCAGTTCTTC
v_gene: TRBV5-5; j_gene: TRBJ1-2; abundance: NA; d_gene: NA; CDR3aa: CASSSQSGTGNYGYTF; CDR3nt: TGTGCCAGCAGCTCCCAGTCCGGGACGGGGAACTATGGCTACACCTTC
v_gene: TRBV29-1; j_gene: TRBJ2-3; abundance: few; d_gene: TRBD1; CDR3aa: CSADRGRLTPTDTQYF; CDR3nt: TGCAGCGCCGACAGGGGACGACTTACCCCCACAGATACGCAGTATTTT
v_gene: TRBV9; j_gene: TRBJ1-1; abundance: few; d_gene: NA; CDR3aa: CASSVEPHTEAFF; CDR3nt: TGTGCCAGCAGCGTAGAGCCACACACTGAAGCTTTCTTT
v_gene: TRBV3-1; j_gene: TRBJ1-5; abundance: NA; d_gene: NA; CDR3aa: CASSQLQPQHF; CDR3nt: TGTGCCAGCAGCCAACTCCAGCCCCAGCATTTT
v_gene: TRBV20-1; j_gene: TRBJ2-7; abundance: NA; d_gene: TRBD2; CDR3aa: CSARGRAYEQYF; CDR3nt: TGCAGTGCTCGAGGGAGGGCCTACGAGCAGTACTTC